This paragraph reports one T cell receptor (beta chain). Its antigen remains unknown. This sample is drawn from a study of T cell responses to AZD1222 COVID-19 vaccine. Points from the study as a whole: Vaccine-related CD4 TCRs covered spike, predominating at 160-218 and 743-854. Nearly half of spike-specific TCRs reportedly target variant regions that are unmutated in the B.1.351 and B.1.1.7 variants.

CDR3 length equals 14 residues. The germline V gene has CDR1 SGHAT and CDR2 FQNNGV. V was trimmed by 1 base and J by 1 base, leaving 6 bases between them. Generated by immunoSEQ multiplex PCR, the TCRdb table keeps only in-frame clones and is missing some. The data show around 100,000 clones, 87% seen once. The receptor comes from an adult in good health. The source material was peripheral blood, sampled on day 0 of AZD1222 vaccination. The chain links TRBV11-2 to TRBJ2-3; D is unresolved. CDR3 sequence: CASSLVYGTDTQYF. CDR3 DNA sequence: TGTGCCAGCAGCTTAGTTTACGGCACAGATACGCAGTATTTT.